The 19 T cell receptor beta chains presented below share a single source sample, sequenced in a study of T cells in Graves' hyperthyroidism and ophthalmopathy. It was RNA transcripts that yielded the amplified TCR beta CDR3 regions. During a first-round RT-PCR of the TCR CDR3, the HTBI primer set was used. TCRdb analysed the multiplex PCR reads with MiXCR anew, one entry per CDR3 protein. Of about 480,000 distinct CDR3 sequences in the sample, around a fifth were seen once. Sequencing was performed on blood. These receptors were collected from a woman aged 70-85 years with Graves' ophthalmopathy.

This clonotype was detected only a few times. The V call is TRBV7-2, the J call TRBJ1-6; 9 positions agree with TRBD1. Germline CDR1 and CDR2: SGHTA and FQGNSA. J was trimmed by 1 base and V by 5 bases; bases with no gene match: 3. The length of the CDR3 is 16 residues. CDR3 nucleotides: TGTGCCAGCAGCGCAGGACAGGGGTCCTATAATTCACCCCTCCACTTT. This codes for CASSAGQGSYNSPLHF.

The chain couples TRBV6-1 to TRBJ1-2, with 7 bases lining up with TRBD1. With 7 bases clipped from V and 8 bases from J, the junction kept 13 bases outside the gene matches. CDR1 and CDR2 (germline): MNHNS, SASEGT. This CDR3 has 14 amino acids. The CDR3 DNA is TGTGCCAGCACCCCACAGGGGCGATCGGACGGCTACACCTTC. Protein sequence: CASTPQGRSDGYTF.

The V gene is TRBV11-3, the J gene TRBJ2-1; 10 bases are shared with TRBD2. CDR3 length: 15 amino acids. The V gene end was trimmed by 5 bases and the J gene end by 4 bases; junction bases not matched to a gene: 5. Per germline, CDR1 SGHNT and CDR2 YENEEA. CDR3 bases: TGTGCCAGCAGCCATACTAGCGGGGAATACAATGAGCAGTTCTTC. Amino acids: CASSHTSGEYNEQFF.

The V and J genes are TRBV29-1 and TRBJ1-2, with a tentative D call TRBD1 (5 bases). This CDR3 region has 13 residues. V lost 5 bases and J 5 bases, leaving 15 bases between the germline ends. Looked up from germline, CDR1 is SQVTM and CDR2 is ANQGSEA. This CDR3 is CSVPSGTTYGYTF. CDR3 sequence (DNA): TGCAGCGTTCCCTCCGGGACTACTTATGGCTACACCTTC.

Ten or more counts support this clonotype. This chain's CDR3 is CASSLVRDGSYEQYF. For the CDR3, the DNA is TGTGCCAGCAGCTTAGTCCGGGACGGATCCTACGAGCAGTACTTC. The chain uses TRBV7-8 and TRBJ2-7, with D perhaps TRBD1 or TRBD2 (5 bases each). Trimming removed 1 base at V and 1 base at J, with 11 bases between. Germline CDR1 SGHVS, CDR2 FQNEAQ. This CDR3 contains 15 residues.

This clonotype was seen a handful of times. This sequence joins TRBV11-2 and TRBJ2-7, with D hard to call. This CDR3 contains 13 residues. The germline V and J ends were trimmed by 1 base and 5 bases, with 9 bases remaining between them. Per the germline V gene, CDR1 is SGHAT and CDR2 is FQNNGV. The CDR3 DNA follows: TGTGCCAGCAGCTTAGGGTATGGGAACGAGCAGTACTTC. Amino acid sequence: CASSLGYGNEQYF.

There are a few counts of this clonotype. The V and J genes are TRBV30 and TRBJ2-1, with 8 positions matching TRBD2. Germline V CDR1 and CDR2: GTSNPN, SVGIG (reference sequence). The CDR3 length is 13 residues. Germline trimming cut 4 bases from V and 6 bases from J; bases unmatched to any gene: 5. CDR3 bases: TGTGCCTGGAACCGACTAGCGATCAATGAGCAGTTCTTC. Protein product: CAWNRLAINEQFF.

This clonotype came up many times. The rearrangement links TRBV12-3 or TRBV12-4 to TRBJ2-7; no definite D call. CDR3 size: 14 residues. Deletions cut 5 bases from V and 4 bases from J, with 15 bases between. CDR3 amino acids: CASSPRLAAYEQYF. CDR3 sequence (DNA): TGTGCCAGCAGTCCGAGACTGGCGGCGTACGAGCAGTACTTC.

This clonotype was detected only once. This sequence joins TRBV9 and TRBJ2-3; D perhaps matches TRBD2 (5 bases). The V and J ends lost 4 bases and 2 bases respectively, with 11 bases between them. The CDR3 runs 14 residues. The germline gives CDR1 SGDLS, CDR2 YYNGEE. The CDR3 coding sequence is TGTGCCAGCAGCTCCGGGATTACCACAGATACGCAGTATTTT. It is translated as CASSSGITTDTQYF. The whole variable domain, filled in from reference TRBV9 and TRBJ2-3, reads DSGVTQTPKHLITATGQRVTLRCSPRSGDLSVYWYQQSLDQGLQFLIQYYNGEERAKGNILERFSAQQFPDLHSELNLSSLELGDSALYFCASSSGITTDTQYFGPGTRLTVL.

About this clonotype: The junction differs from germline at one of its ends, possibly a read error. The chain joins TRBV27 to TRBJ1-4; 8 bases fit TRBD1. The CDR3 has 16 amino acids. Germline values: CDR1 MNHEY, CDR2 SMNVEV (reference sequence). The CDR3 DNA follows: TGTACCAGCAGCCAGAGACCGGGACAGGTCTCGGCGAAACTGTTTTTT. Its translation: CTSSQRPGQVSAKLFF. Full variable domain (rest looked up from reference TRBV27 and TRBJ1-4): EAQVTQNPRYLITVTGKKLTVTCSQNMNHEYMSWYRQDPGLGLRQIYYSMNVEVTDKGDVPEGYKVSRKEKRNFPLILESPSPNQTSLYFCTSSQRPGQVSAKLFFGSGTQLSVL.

The V and J genes are TRBV5-1 and TRBJ2-7, with a tentative D call TRBD2 (6 bases). Germline CDR1 reads SGHRS; CDR2 reads YFSETQ. CDR3 size: 14 residues. Deletions cut 0 bases from V and 3 bases from J, with 10 bases between. CDR3 protein: CASSLGRGGYEQYF. CDR3 DNA sequence: TGCGCCAGCAGCTTGGGAAGGGGAGGCTACGAGCAGTACTTC.

This clonotype has a single count. This sequence may be a read error, since a much larger clone differs from it by one base. The genes are TRBV5-5 and TRBJ2-5, with 7 positions matching TRBD2. The CDR3 is made up of 13 amino acids. Looked up from germline, CDR1 is SGHKS and CDR2 is YYEKEE (reference sequence). With V trimmed by 3 bases and J by 7 bases, 6 bases remained unmatched. The CDR3 loop reads CASSSWGGGTQYF. As DNA, the CDR3 is TGTGCCAGCAGCTCCTGGGGGGGAGGGACCCAGTACTTC.

This clonotype was seen many times. V usage is TRBV2 and J usage is TRBJ2-4, with no clear D. V gave up 6 bases and J gave up 0 bases, with 15 bases separating them. The germline CDR1 and CDR2 sequences are SNHLY and FYNNEI. CDR3 length equals 16 residues. Here the CDR3 DNA reads TGTGCCAGCAGACCTCGGTGGTGGGGAGCCAAAAACATTCAGTACTTC. This gives the protein CASRPRWWGAKNIQYF.

This clonotype was seen repeatedly, ten times or more. The junction does not match germline at one end; this may be a read error. The chain joins TRBV5-1 to TRBJ2-7; no clear D. CDR3 length: 13 amino acids. Germline CDR1 reads SGHRS; CDR2 reads YFSETQ. The CDR3 loop is CASSLDTSYEQYF. CDR3 DNA sequence: TGTGCCAGCAGCTTAGATACCTCCTACGAGCAGTACTTC. The entire variable domain, with the rest obtained from reference TRBV5-1 and TRBJ2-7, is as follows: KAGVTQTPRYLIKTRGQQVTLSCSPISGHRSVSWYQQTPGQGLQFLFEYFSETQRNKGNFPGRFSGRQFSNSRSEMNVSTLELGDSALYLCASSLDTSYEQYFGPGTRLTVT.

As to this clonotype: This may arise from a read error, as a much more abundant clone is one base away. J is TRBJ1-1 and V is TRBV6-2 or TRBV6-3; TRBD1 matches 8 bases. Germline CDR1 and CDR2: MNHEY and SVGEGT. This CDR3 is 13 amino acids long. V lost 4 bases to trimming and J lost 4 bases; unmatched junction nucleotides: 2. The CDR3: CASSWTGFTEAFF. As DNA, the CDR3 is TGTGCCAGCAGTTGGACAGGGTTCACTGAAGCTTTCTTT.

This clonotype was counted ten times or more. This chain joins TRBV11-2 and TRBJ2-3; D call uncertain. CDR3 length equals 15 residues. CDR1 is SGHAT, CDR2 FQNNGV, per germline. V lost 4 bases and J lost 1, with 12 bases in between. CDR3 nucleotides: TGTGCCAGCAGCTGGCAGTCGGCCGGCACAGATACGCAGTATTTT. Its protein is CASSWQSAGTDTQYF.

V gene TRBV5-4 combines with J gene TRBJ2-3; no definite D call. This CDR3 is built from 15 residues. Germline V lookup: CDR1 SGHNT, CDR2 YYREEE (reference sequence). With 3 bases removed from V and 1 base from J, the gap between germline ends came to 12 bases. CDR3 region: CASSSPLTGTDTQYF. The DNA for the CDR3 is TGTGCCAGCAGCTCGCCACTAACGGGCACAGATACGCAGTATTTT. The full variable domain, rest sourced from reference TRBV5-4 and TRBJ2-3, is ETGVTQSPTHLIKTRGQQVTLRCSSQSGHNTVSWYQQALGQGPQFIFQYYREEENGRGNFPPRFSGLQFPNYSSELNVNALELDDSALYLCASSSPLTGTDTQYFGPGTRLTVL.

This clonotype has a handful of counts. The CDR3 region has the DNA TGCAGTGCTAGAGACGGGAGGACACTGGGCGAGCAGTACTTC. The encoded protein is CSARDGRTLGEQYF. The rearrangement joins TRBV20-1 to TRBJ2-7; 7 bases match TRBD2. Germline lookup yields CDR1 DFQATT and CDR2 SNEGSKA (reference sequence). V gave up 0 bases and J gave up 6 bases; unmatched junction bases: 8. The CDR3 is 14 amino acids.

This clonotype was observed a handful of times. J is TRBJ2-7 and V is TRBV4-1, with 9 bases identical to TRBD1. This CDR3 spans 16 amino acids. The germline gives CDR1 MGHRA, CDR2 YSYEKL. V lost 0 bases, J lost 1 base, and 4 bases stayed unmatched. In nucleotides, the CDR3 is TGCGCCAGCAGCCAAGATACGGGGACAGGGTCCTACGAGCAGTACTTC. This sequence encodes CASSQDTGTGSYEQYF.